Listed here are 3 T cell receptor beta chains from one sample, sequenced in a study of blood T cell repertoires in COVID-19. Measured with immunoSEQ multiplex PCR; TCRdb has only the in-frame clones, and not every one. The sample has approximately 200,000 clones, more than 65% seen once. Sequencing was done on a sample of peripheral blood. These receptors all come from a woman in her twenties or thirties who had recovered from COVID-19.

Comment on this clone: The DNA is left out, because the CDR3 cannot be placed on it with certainty; the CDR3 is given as TCRdb lists it. This chain connects TRBV5-4 to TRBJ2-7; TRBD2 is the table's D call and was not checked against the DNA. Both ends counted, the CDR3 spans 18 residues. Germline V CDR1 and CDR2: SGHNT, YYREEE (reference sequence). CDR3 amino acids: CASSWGRGLSGPLYEQYF.

This chain connects TRBV4-1 to TRBJ1-2, with 8 bases that match TRBD1. The V gene end was trimmed by 3 bases and the J gene end by 7 bases; junction bases not matched to a gene: 16. The germline V gene has CDR1 MGHRA and CDR2 YSYEKL. This CDR3 is 17 amino acids long. The CDR3 protein is CASSQEPFRGLYGGYTF. The DNA of the CDR3 is TGCGCCAGCAGCCAGGAACCCTTCAGGGGGCTGTATGGTGGCTACACCTTC.

This clone came up once. This chain connects TRBV19 to TRBJ2-2; TRBD1 matches at 10 bases. Trimming cost V 3 bases and J 3 bases; bases outside gene matches: 7. Germline CDR1 reads LNHDA; CDR2 reads SQIVND (reference sequence). This CDR3 is 17 amino acids long. The CDR3 spells CASSMGTGVGDTGELFF. CDR3 in DNA: TGTGCCAGTAGTATGGGGACAGGGGTTGGGGACACCGGGGAGCTGTTTTTT.